The 3 T cell receptor beta chains presented below share a single source sample, sequenced in a study of T cell changes during pregnancy in multiple sclerosis. Clones were read by immunoSEQ multiplex PCR, and TCRdb kept only the in-frame ones, dropping some. The sample has over 60,000 clones, roughly nine tenths seen once; the top ten hold less than 0.85%. Specimen: peripheral blood, collected in the third trimester of pregnancy. These receptors all come from a female donor in good health, enrolled as a control in a pregnancy study.

The chain carries TRBV7-2 and TRBJ2-7; D gene ambiguous. Germline CDR1 reads SGHTA; CDR2 reads FQGNSA. V was cut by 2 bases and J by 3 bases, with 8 bases left in between. This CDR3 contains 13 residues. The CDR3 loop reads CASSLTEFYEQYF. For the CDR3, the DNA is TGTGCCAGCAGCTTAACAGAATTCTACGAGCAGTACTTC.

V usage is TRBV28 and J usage is TRBJ1-2; the match to TRBD1 covers 7 bases. The ends lost 5 bases at V and 4 bases at J; junction bases unmatched: 4. CDR1 is MDHEN and CDR2 is SYDVKM in the germline V gene. This CDR3 region has 13 residues. The CDR3 loop is CASSQGTAYGYTF. The CDR3 DNA follows: TGTGCCAGCAGTCAGGGGACAGCCTATGGCTACACCTTC.

The V call is TRBV19, the J call TRBJ2-1, with a weak D call TRBD2 (5 bases). This CDR3 comprises 18 residues. V dropped 4 bases and J dropped 0 bases, with 19 bases sitting between them. Germline assignment: CDR1 LNHDA and CDR2 SQIVND (reference sequence). The CDR3 coding sequence is TGTGCCAGTAGTACACACCCGCGGGCCGCCAGCTCCTACAATGAGCAGTTCTTC. Its translation: CASSTHPRAASSYNEQFF.